A selection of T cell receptor beta chains follows, all from one sample in a study of cytomegalovirus exposure and HLA in healthy donors. This table comes from immunoSEQ multiplex PCR, and its TCRdb copy is limited to in-frame clones, with some not included. The sample contains over 150,000 clones, 79% of which appear only once. The material sequenced was PBMCs. These receptors all come from a man in his forties in good health and CMV-seronegative. CDR3s include the opening cysteine and the closing phenylalanine or tryptophan. D genes are given only for firm matches. Clone size is stated in some rows and not others, as once, few, many or a class when expanded.

TRBV21-1	17	TRBJ2-7	.	.	CASSKWPVKGASYEQYF	TGTGCCAGCAGCAAATGGCCGGTGAAGGGGGCCTCCTACGAGCAGTACTTC
TRBV19	11	TRBJ2-1	.	.	CASSTYNEQFF	TGTGCCAGTAGTACATACAATGAGCAGTTCTTC
TRBV7-9	14	TRBJ2-1	.	TRBD2	CASSRTSAYNEQFF	TGTGCCAGCAGTCGGACTAGCGCCTACAATGAGCAGTTCTTC
TRBV6-6	13	TRBJ2-1	.	.	CASTPGSYNEQFF	TGTGCCAGCACCCCGGGGTCCTACAATGAGCAGTTCTTC
TRBV18	14	TRBJ1-1	.	.	CASSPQGSRAEAFF	TGTGCCAGCTCACCCCAGGGTTCTAGAGCTGAAGCTTTCTTT
TRBV5-1	15	TRBJ2-1	.	.	CASTRGDRITHEQFF	TGCGCCAGCACCCGTGGCGACAGGATAACTCATGAGCAGTTCTTC
TRBV7-9	15	TRBJ2-3	few	.	CASSLRQGGTDTQYF	TGTGCCAGCAGCTTGCGCCAGGGTGGCACAGATACGCAGTATTTT
TRBV7-9	19	TRBJ2-7	.	TRBD2	CASSLALGLAGGLSYEQYF	TGTGCCAGCAGCTTAGCGCTGGGACTAGCGGGAGGCCTCTCCTACGAGCAGTACTTC
TRBV6-5	16	TRBJ2-7	.	TRBD2	CASSFITSGAPYEQYF	TGTGCCAGCAGTTTCATTACTAGCGGAGCCCCCTACGAGCAGTACTTC
TRBV11-3	14	TRBJ2-5	few	TRBD1	CASSSGGQGETQYF	TGTGCCAGCAGCTCAGGTGGACAGGGGGAGACCCAGTACTTC
TRBV19	12	TRBJ1-5	.	.	CASSSHTQPQHF	TGTGCCAGTAGTTCCCACACCCAGCCCCAGCATTTT
TRBV28	15	TRBJ2-2	.	TRBD1	CASTPPGQMTGELFF	TGTGCCAGCACCCCCCCGGGACAGATGACCGGGGAGCTGTTTTTT
TRBV4-3	16	TRBJ2-7	.	.	CASSQDLRTGSYEQYF	TGCGCCAGCAGCCAAGATCTGAGAACAGGGTCCTACGAGCAGTACTTC